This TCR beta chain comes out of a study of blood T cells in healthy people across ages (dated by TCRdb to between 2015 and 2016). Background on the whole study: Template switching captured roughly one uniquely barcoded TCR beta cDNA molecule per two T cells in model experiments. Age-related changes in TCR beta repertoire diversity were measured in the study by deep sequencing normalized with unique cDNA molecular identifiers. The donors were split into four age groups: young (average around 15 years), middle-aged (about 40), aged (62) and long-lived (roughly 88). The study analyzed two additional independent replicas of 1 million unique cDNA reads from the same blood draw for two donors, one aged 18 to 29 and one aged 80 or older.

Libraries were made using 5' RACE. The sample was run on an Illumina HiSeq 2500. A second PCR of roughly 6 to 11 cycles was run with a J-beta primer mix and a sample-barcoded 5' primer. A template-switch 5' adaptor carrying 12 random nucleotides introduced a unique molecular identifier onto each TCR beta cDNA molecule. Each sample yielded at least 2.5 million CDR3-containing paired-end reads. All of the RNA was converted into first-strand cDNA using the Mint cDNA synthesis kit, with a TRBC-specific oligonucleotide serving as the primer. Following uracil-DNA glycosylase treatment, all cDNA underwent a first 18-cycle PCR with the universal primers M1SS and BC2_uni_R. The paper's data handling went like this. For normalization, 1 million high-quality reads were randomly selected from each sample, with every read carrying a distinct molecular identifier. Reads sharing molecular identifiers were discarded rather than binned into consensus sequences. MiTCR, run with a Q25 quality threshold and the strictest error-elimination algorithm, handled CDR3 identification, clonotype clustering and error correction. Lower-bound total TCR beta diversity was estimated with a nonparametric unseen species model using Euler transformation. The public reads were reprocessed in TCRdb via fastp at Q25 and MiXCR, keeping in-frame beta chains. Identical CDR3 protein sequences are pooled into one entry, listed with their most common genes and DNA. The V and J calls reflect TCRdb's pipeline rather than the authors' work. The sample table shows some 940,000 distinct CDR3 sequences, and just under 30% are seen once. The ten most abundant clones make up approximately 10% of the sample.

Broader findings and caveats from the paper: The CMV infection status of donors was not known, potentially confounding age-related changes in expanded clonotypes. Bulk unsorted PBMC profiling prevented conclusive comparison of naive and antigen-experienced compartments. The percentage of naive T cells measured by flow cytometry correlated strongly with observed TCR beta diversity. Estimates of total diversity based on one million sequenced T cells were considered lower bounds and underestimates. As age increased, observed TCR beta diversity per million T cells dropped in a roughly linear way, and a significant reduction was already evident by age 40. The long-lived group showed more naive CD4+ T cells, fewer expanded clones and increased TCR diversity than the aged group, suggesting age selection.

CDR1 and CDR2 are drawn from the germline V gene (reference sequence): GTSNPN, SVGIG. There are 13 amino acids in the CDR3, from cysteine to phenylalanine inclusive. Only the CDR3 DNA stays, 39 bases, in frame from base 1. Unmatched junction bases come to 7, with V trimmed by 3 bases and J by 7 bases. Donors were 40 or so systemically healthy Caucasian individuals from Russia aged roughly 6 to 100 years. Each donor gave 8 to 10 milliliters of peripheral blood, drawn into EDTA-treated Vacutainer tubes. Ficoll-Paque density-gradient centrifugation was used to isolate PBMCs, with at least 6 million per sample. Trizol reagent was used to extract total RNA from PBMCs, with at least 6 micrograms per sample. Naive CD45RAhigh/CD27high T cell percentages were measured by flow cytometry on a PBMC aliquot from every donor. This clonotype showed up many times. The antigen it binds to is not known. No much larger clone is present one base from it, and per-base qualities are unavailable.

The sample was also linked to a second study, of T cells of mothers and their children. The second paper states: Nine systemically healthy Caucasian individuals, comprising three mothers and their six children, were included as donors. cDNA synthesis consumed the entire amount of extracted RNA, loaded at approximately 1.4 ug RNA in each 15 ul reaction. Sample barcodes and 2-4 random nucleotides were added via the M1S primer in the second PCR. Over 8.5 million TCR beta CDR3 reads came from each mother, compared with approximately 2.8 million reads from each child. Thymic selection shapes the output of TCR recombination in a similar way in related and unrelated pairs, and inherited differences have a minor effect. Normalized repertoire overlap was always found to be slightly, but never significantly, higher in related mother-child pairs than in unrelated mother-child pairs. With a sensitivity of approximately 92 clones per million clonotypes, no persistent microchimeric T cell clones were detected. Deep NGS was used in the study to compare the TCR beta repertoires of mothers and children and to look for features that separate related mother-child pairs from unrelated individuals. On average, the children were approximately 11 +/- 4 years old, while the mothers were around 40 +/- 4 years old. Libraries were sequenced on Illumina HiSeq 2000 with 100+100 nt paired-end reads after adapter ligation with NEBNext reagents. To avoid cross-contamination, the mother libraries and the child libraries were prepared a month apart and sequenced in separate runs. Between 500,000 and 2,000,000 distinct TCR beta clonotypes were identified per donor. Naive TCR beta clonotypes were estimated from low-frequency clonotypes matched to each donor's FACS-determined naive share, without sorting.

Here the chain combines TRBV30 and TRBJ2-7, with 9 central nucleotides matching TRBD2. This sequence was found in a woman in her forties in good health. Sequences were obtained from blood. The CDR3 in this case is CAWRIAGAREQYF. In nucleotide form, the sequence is TGTGCCTGGAGGATAGCGGGGGCGAGGGAGCAGTACTTC.